These T cell receptor beta chains were read from a single sample in a study of vaccination and CD4 T cells after COVID-19. No antigen has been assigned to these receptors. TCRdb re-derived calls from the PCR reads in MiXCR, one entry per CDR3 protein. Of about 13,000 distinct CDR3 sequences listed, 41% are singletons. The sample here was CD4+ T cells from blood, cultured in vitro, taken after SARS-CoV-2 vaccination. These TCRs come from a human donor who had recovered from COVID-19. The CDR3 runs from the conserved cysteine through the conserved F or W. The D gene is left open where the match is weak. Not every row has a clone size; where given, it reads once, few, many or a size class.

v_call	j_call	d_call	clone_size	cdr3_aa	cdr3_nt
TRBV9	TRBJ1-1	.	.	CASSVAQTSEVFF	TGTGCCAGCAGCGTAGCTCAGACCTCAGAAGTTTTCTTT
TRBV7-2	TRBJ2-7	.	.	CASSLLGGRGSYEQYF	TGTGCCAGCAGCTTACTTGGGGGGAGGGGGTCCTACGAGCAGTACTTC
TRBV7-6	TRBJ1-5	.	.	CASRRPVGQTNQPQHF	TGTGCCAGCAGACGCCCCGTCGGACAGACCAATCAGCCCCAGCATTTT
TRBV20-1	TRBJ2-1	TRBD2	once	CSASSLAGGLVGNEQFF	TGCAGTGCTAGTAGCCTAGCGGGGGGCCTAGTCGGGAATGAGCAGTTCTTC
TRBV27	TRBJ2-1	TRBD2	.	CASSSASGGPRSYNEQFF	TGTGCCAGCAGCAGTGCTAGCGGGGGGCCTCGCTCCTACAATGAGCAGTTCTTC
TRBV11-2	TRBJ2-1	.	.	CASSLGTTGEQFF	TGTGCCAGCAGCTTAGGCACAACGGGTGAGCAGTTCTTC
TRBV6-5	TRBJ2-7	TRBD1	.	CASSYTGTGDYEQYF	TGTGCCAGCAGTTATACCGGGACAGGGGACTACGAGCAGTACTTC
TRBV20-1	TRBJ1-6	TRBD1	.	CSARGPGQLNSPLHF	TGCAGTGCTAGAGGGCCGGGACAGCTAAATTCACCCCTCCACTTT
TRBV9	TRBJ1-2	.	.	CASSQMRGYGYTF	TGTGCCAGCAGCCAAATGAGGGGCTATGGCTACACCTTC
TRBV14	TRBJ2-1	TRBD2	.	CASSPRIGLASNEQFF	TGTGCCAGCAGCCCCCGTATAGGACTAGCGTCCAATGAGCAGTTCTTC
TRBV25-1	TRBJ1-5	.	.	CASSDKTSTGSGQPQHF	TGTGCCAGCAGTGACAAGACCTCGACAGGTTCGGGTCAGCCCCAGCATTTT
TRBV7-2	TRBJ2-1	.	few	CASSQTRSTEQFF	TGTGCCAGCAGCCAGACTCGTTCTACTGAGCAGTTCTTC
TRBV12-3/TRBV12-4	TRBJ2-2	.	.	CASTKQGRLFF	TGTGCCAGCACCAAACAGGGTCGGCTGTTTTTT
TRBV24-1	TRBJ2-1	.	.	CATSDPGTGFHNEQFF	TGTGCCACCAGTGATCCCGGGACTGGATTTCACAATGAGCAGTTCTTC
TRBV5-5	TRBJ1-2	.	.	CASSLGAGQRGYTF	TGTGCCAGCAGCTTGGGGGCGGGACAAAGGGGCTACACCTTC
TRBV7-2	TRBJ2-5	TRBD2	.	CASSLGASGVPGQETQYF	TGTGCCAGCAGCTTAGGGGCTAGCGGGGTTCCGGGGCAAGAGACCCAGTACTTC
TRBV6-5	TRBJ2-7	.	.	CASSSTGGGAYEQYF	TGTGCCAGCAGTTCCACAGGGGGAGGGGCCTACGAGCAGTACTTC
TRBV7-2	TRBJ1-2	.	few	CASSVTGKRGYTF	TGTGCCAGCAGCGTAACAGGGAAGCGTGGCTACACCTTC